This TCR beta chain was documented in a study of Ad26.COV2.S vaccination and SARS-CoV-2 variants. Overall study context: A participant enrolled in the COV1001 Ad26.COV2.S trial arm provided the sample.

The CDR3 length is 14 residues. V dropped 4 bases and J dropped 0 bases, with 7 bases sitting between them. CDR1 and CDR2 from the germline V gene are MGHRA and YSYEKL. Repertoires were generated with immunoSEQ multiplex PCR, while TCRdb's copy carries only in-frame clones and drops some. The data show some 350,000 clones, 70% to 90% seen once. In the case of this clone: What it binds is unknown.

The study's findings and limits: Spike-specific TCR breadth was greater after Ad26.COV2.S than placebo. Vaccine and placebo recipients had comparable breadth of non-spike TCRs.

Treatment described: 19 received Ad26.COV2.S at low or high dose, single or two shots; about 5 received placebo; per-sample allocation not given. Vaccine and placebo recipients were sampled on day 63 after the first injection. The vaccine antigen was prefusion-stabilized Wuhan SARS-CoV-2 spike. The sequencing used peripheral blood, collected in a trial of Ad26.COV2.S vaccine versus placebo. This sequence was found in a person aged 18 to 65 who received the Ad26.COV2.S COVID-19 vaccine or a placebo. This chain links TRBV4-1 with TRBJ1-3, with D unresolved. CDR3 DNA sequence: TGCGCCAGCAGCCGAGGAGGCTCTGGAAACACCATATATTTT. It translates to CASSRGGSGNTIYF.